Listed below are T cell receptor beta chains from one sample, sequenced in a study of blood T cell repertoires in COVID-19. Libraries were prepared by immunoSEQ multiplex PCR; TCRdb keeps only in-frame clonotypes and omits some of them. The data show about 500,000 clones, roughly 90% seen once. The material sequenced was PBMCs or T cells enriched from blood (not recorded which). These receptors all stem from a woman aged 18-30 years who had recovered from COVID-19. CDR3s include the opening cysteine and the closing phenylalanine or tryptophan. The D gene is left open where the match is weak. The size field is filled for only some rows; it gives once, few, many or a size class.

V gene	J gene	clone size	D gene	CDR3 DNA	CDR3 protein
TRBV18	TRBJ2-2	-	-	TGTGCCAGCTCCCGACAGGCCCAGAACACCGGGGAGCTGTTTTTT	CASSRQAQNTGELFF
TRBV6-5	TRBJ1-2	-	-	TGTGCCAGCAGCAACTGGGCCGCGTCGTGGAATGGCTACACCTTC	CASSNWAASWNGYTF
TRBV19	TRBJ1-3	once	-	TGTGCCAGTAGACCCAACCCCGCCGGGGCTGGAAACACCATATATTTT	CASRPNPAGAGNTIYF
TRBV3-1/TRBV3-2	TRBJ1-2	-	-	TGTGCCAGCAGCCAAGATCTAGGAGGGGACGGCTACACCTTC	CASSQDLGGDGYTF
TRBV28	TRBJ1-1	-	-	TGTGCCAGCAGTCCCTCGGGGTCAATAAACACTGAAGCTTTCTTT	CASSPSGSINTEAFF
TRBV4-1	TRBJ2-1	-	TRBD2	TGCGCCAGCAGCCCCATTGGGGGGAGCGGGGGGGTAGATGAGCAGTTCTTC	CASSPIGGSGGVDEQFF
TRBV7-9	TRBJ2-2	-	TRBD2	TGTGCCAGCAGCTACAGACTAGCGGGGGGCTTGAACACCGGGGAGCTGTTTTTT	CASSYRLAGGLNTGELFF
TRBV7-9	TRBJ2-7	-	-	TGTGCCAGCAGCCCGACCGGGTTTCCCTCTTCCTACGAGCAGTACTTC	CASSPTGFPSSYEQYF
TRBV27	TRBJ1-1	once	TRBD1	TGTGCCAGCAGTCCGCTGGACAGGGGCCGGACTGAAGCTTTCTTT	CASSPLDRGRTEAFF
TRBV7-9	TRBJ2-5	-	TRBD2	TGTGCCAGCAGCTCGGGACTAGCGGGGGGAACAACCCAAGAGACCCAGTACTTC	CASSSGLAGGTTQETQYF
TRBV12-3/TRBV12-4	TRBJ1-2	-	-	TGTGCCAGCAGAGCCGGGCCACAGGAAGGCTACACCTTC	CASRAGPQEGYTF
TRBV5-5	TRBJ1-4	many	-	TGTGCCAGCAGCTTGGACGGACAGCAAAATGAAAAACTGTTTTTT	CASSLDGQQNEKLFF
TRBV5-1	TRBJ2-3	-	-	TGCGCCAGCAGCTTGGACATCCACACAGATACGCAGTATTTT	CASSLDIHTDTQYF
TRBV5-1	TRBJ2-2	-	TRBD1	TGCGCCAGCAGCTCACAGGGGCCTCTCACCGGGGAGCTGTTTTTT	CASSSQGPLTGELFF
TRBV7-6	TRBJ2-7	-	-	TGTGCCAGCAGCTTAGAGGTGGGAGGCGAGCAGTACTTC	CASSLEVGGEQYF
TRBV2	TRBJ1-1	-	TRBD1	TGTGCCAGCAGCGGGGACAGGGTACGGAACACTGAAGCTTTCTTT	CASSGDRVRNTEAFF
TRBV9	TRBJ1-1	-	-	TGTGCCAGCAGCGTAGGGGCGAGGGGTCCAGGGGACACTGAAGCTTTCTTT	CASSVGARGPGDTEAFF
TRBV7-9	TRBJ1-1	-	TRBD1	TGTGCCAGCGGAACAGGGGCGAACACTGAAGCTTTCTTT	CASGTGANTEAFF
TRBV3-1/TRBV3-2	TRBJ2-5	-	TRBD2	TGTGCCAGCAGCCCCCACAATAGCGGGGGAGGGGAGACCCAGTACTTC	CASSPHNSGGGETQYF
TRBV28	TRBJ2-1	-	-	TGTGCCAGCAGCCTGGAGCAAATAACTTACAATGAGCAGTTCTTC	CASSLEQITYNEQFF
TRBV3-1/TRBV3-2	TRBJ2-1	-	TRBD2	TGTGCCAGCAGCCATCAACGGGGGGGCAAGTCCTACAATGAGCAGTTCTTC	CASSHQRGGKSYNEQFF
TRBV2	TRBJ1-1	few	TRBD1	TGTGCCAGCAGTGAAGACAGGGGCACTGAAGCTTTCTTT	CASSEDRGTEAFF
TRBV7-9	TRBJ2-7	few	-	TGTGCCAGCAGCCTCGGACACGGACAGTACTTC	CASSLGHGQYF
TRBV7-9	TRBJ2-3	-	-	TGTGCCAGCAGCGCCCAGGTTCCGACAGATACGCAGTATTTT	CASSAQVPTDTQYF
TRBV19	TRBJ1-1	-	TRBD1	TGTGCCAGTAGCGATCACAGGGGGGAGAACACTGAAGCTTTCTTT	CASSDHRGENTEAFF
TRBV24-1	TRBJ2-5	-	-	TGTGCCACCAGTGATAGCGTATCAGAGACCCAGTACTTC	CATSDSVSETQYF
TRBV6-2/TRBV6-3	TRBJ2-7	-	-	TGTGCCAGCAGTGGAGCGGGCAAGACCTACGAGCAGTACTTC	CASSGAGKTYEQYF
TRBV6-5	TRBJ2-5	-	-	TGTGCCAGCACCCAAACAGTAAAAGAGACCCAGTACTTC	CASTQTVKETQYF
TRBV5-1	TRBJ2-5	-	-	TGCGCCAGCAGCTTCCAGGTGGAGACCCAGTACTTC	CASSFQVETQYF
TRBV5-1	TRBJ2-5	-	-	TGCGCCAGCAGCCACGTTACAGACCAAGAGACCCAGTACTTC	CASSHVTDQETQYF
TRBV2	TRBJ1-1	-	TRBD1	TGTGCCAGCAGTGAAATGATTGGGGGACAGAAAGCTTTCTTT	CASSEMIGGQKAFF
TRBV6-6	TRBJ1-3	-	-	TGTGCCAGCAGTTACGGGGCGGGGGCTGGAAACACCATATATTTT	CASSYGAGAGNTIYF
TRBV4-1	TRBJ2-3	-	TRBD2	TGCGCCAGCAGCCTACTTCTAGCGGGCAGCACAGATACGCAGTATTTT	CASSLLLAGSTDTQYF
TRBV3-1/TRBV3-2	TRBJ1-5	-	-	TGTGCCAGCAGCCAGGTAAGGGGAGGTCAGCCCCAGCATTTT	CASSQVRGGQPQHF
TRBV6-5	TRBJ1-2	-	-	TGTGCCAGCAGTTACCCGGGGAATGGCTACACCTTC	CASSYPGNGYTF
TRBV18	TRBJ1-6	-	-	TGTGCCAGCTCACCACGTGGGAGCGAGCCCCTCCACTTT	CASSPRGSEPLHF
TRBV27	TRBJ1-1	-	-	TGTGCCAGCAGCCCACTCAGGGCCGCGATGGGTACTGAAGCTTTCTTT	CASSPLRAAMGTEAFF
TRBV10-3	TRBJ1-2	few	-	TGTGCCATCAGTGGGGGGGACGGCTATGGCTACACCTTC	CAISGGDGYGYTF
TRBV9	TRBJ2-2	-	TRBD2	TGTGCCAGCAGCGTAGGTTACAGCGGGGGGAGGATTGACACCGGGGAGCTGTTTTTT	CASSVGYSGGRIDTGELFF
TRBV7-3	TRBJ2-7	-	TRBD2	TGTGCCAGCAGCTCTCCGGGACTAGCATTCTACGAGCAGTACTTC	CASSSPGLAFYEQYF